What follows is one T cell receptor beta chain and its context. The target antigen is unknown. This entry belongs to a study of CD8+CD57+ T cells in acquired aplastic anemia. Study-level background: DNA per sorted CD4+ or CD8+ sample ranged 0.2 to 27.4 ug, averaging 3.2 ug.

The template used for profiling TCR beta VDJ and CDR3 was genomic DNA. TCRdb used MiXCR to reprocess the reads, holding one entry per CDR3 protein. This sample has around 130,000 distinct CDR3 sequences, with 55% to 70% found just once. Study-level points and caveats: Patients and controls shared 25 to 30 CD8+ CDR3 sequences, highly expressed in patients. Patients showed no significant difference from controls in CD8+ Simpson's diversity.

Patients chosen for sequencing had CD8+CD57+ cells that had expanded, as shown by flow cytometry. Each patient carried a diagnosis of severe acquired aplastic anemia. The CDR3 covers 9 residues. Trimming pared 9 bases from V and 8 bases from J, leaving 5 bases between. Germline V gene lookup returns CDR1 MGHDK and CDR2 SYGVNS. This chain joins TRBV25-1 and TRBJ1-5; D gene uncertain. Material for sequencing was sorted CD4+, CD8+, or CD8+CD57+ T cells (not recorded which) from PBMCs. The receptor was isolated from a human donor with aplastic anemia. The CDR3 loop is CASIKPQHF. The CDR3 DNA sequence: TGTGCCAGTATAAAGCCCCAGCATTTT.